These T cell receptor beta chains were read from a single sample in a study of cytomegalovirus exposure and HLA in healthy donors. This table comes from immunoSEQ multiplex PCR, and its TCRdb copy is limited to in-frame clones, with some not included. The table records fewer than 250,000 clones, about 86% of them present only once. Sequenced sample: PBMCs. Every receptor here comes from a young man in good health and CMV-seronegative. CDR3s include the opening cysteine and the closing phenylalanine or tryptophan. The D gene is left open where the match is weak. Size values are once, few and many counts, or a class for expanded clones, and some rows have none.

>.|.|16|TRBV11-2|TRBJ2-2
TGTGCCAGCAGCTTAGTGATCGGACAGCCCACCGGGGAGCTGTTTTTT
CASSLVIGQPTGELFF
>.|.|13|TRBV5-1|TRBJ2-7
TGCGCCAGCAGCTTTGGGCGGGAATACGAGCAGTACTTC
CASSFGREYEQYF
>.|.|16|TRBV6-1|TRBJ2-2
TGTGCCAGCAGTGAAGGTTCCAGGGGAGACACCGGGGAGCTGTTTTTT
CASSEGSRGDTGELFF
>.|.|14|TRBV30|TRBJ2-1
TGTGCCTGGGCGAGGGACGGAGGGATCAATGAGCAGTTCTTC
CAWARDGGINEQFF
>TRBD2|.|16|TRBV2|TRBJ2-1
TGTGCCAGCAGTCCCATCAGCGGGAGCTCCTACAATGAGCAGTTCTTC
CASSPISGSSYNEQFF
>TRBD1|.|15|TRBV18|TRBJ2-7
TGTGCCAGCTCACCACCGGGACAGGGTGGAAACGAGCAGTACTTC
CASSPPGQGGNEQYF
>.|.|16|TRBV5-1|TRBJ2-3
TGCGCCAGCAGCTTGTCTGGGACTTCTAGCACAGATACGCAGTATTTT
CASSLSGTSSTDTQYF
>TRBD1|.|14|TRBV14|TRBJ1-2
TGTGCCAGCAGCAAGGACAGGGGTTGGTATGGCTACACCTTC
CASSKDRGWYGYTF
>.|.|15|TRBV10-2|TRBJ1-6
TGCGCCAGCAGTGAGGGGTCGAGGCGGGGTTCACCCCTCCACTTT
CASSEGSRRGSPLHF
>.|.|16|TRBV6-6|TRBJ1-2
TGTGCCAGCAGTTACAAGGACACCTACTATAACTATGGCTACACCTTC
CASSYKDTYYNYGYTF
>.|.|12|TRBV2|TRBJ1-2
TGTGCCAGCAGAAAACAAGCAGGTGGCTACACCTTC
CASRKQAGGYTF
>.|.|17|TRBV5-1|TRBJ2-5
TGCGCCAGCAGCCCACAGGAGATTTTAGCTCTGGAAGAGACCCAGTACTTC
CASSPQEILALEETQYF
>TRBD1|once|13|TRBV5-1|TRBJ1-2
TGCGCCAGCAGACGGGACAGGGTAGAAGGCTACACCTTC
CASRRDRVEGYTF
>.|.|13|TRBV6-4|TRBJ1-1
TGTGCCAGTGATAGTCCAGGGAACACTGAAGCTTTCTTT
CASDSPGNTEAFF
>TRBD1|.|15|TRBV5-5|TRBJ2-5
TGTGCCAGCAGCCCTGACAGGGGTGGAAGAGAGACCCAGTACTTC
CASSPDRGGRETQYF
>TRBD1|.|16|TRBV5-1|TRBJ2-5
TGCGCCAGCAGCTTGGGAGGACAGGGTTCGGGGGAGACCCAGTACTTC
CASSLGGQGSGETQYF
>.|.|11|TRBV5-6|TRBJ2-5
TGTGCCAGCAGCTTGACTGAGACCCAGTACTTC
CASSLTETQYF
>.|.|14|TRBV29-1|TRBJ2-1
TGCAGCGTGGAAACTAGCTTATCCTACAATGAGCAGTTCTTC
CSVETSLSYNEQFF
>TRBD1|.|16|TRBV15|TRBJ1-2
TGTGCCACCAGCAGACTCCCGGGACAGGGGGTAGATGGCTACACCTTC
CATSRLPGQGVDGYTF
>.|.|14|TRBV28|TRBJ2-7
TGTGCCAGCAGGACCCTTGAGAGGAGCTACGAGCAGTACTTC
CASRTLERSYEQYF
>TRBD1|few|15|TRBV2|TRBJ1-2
TGTGCCAGCAAGGGTCCGGACAGGGGAAACTATGGCTACACCTTC
CASKGPDRGNYGYTF
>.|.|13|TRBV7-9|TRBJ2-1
TGTGCCAGCAGCCCCGACCCTAGGAATGAGCAGTTCTTC
CASSPDPRNEQFF